The 5 T cell receptor beta chains below were found in one sample sequenced in a study of vaccination effects on CD4 cells after COVID-19. This table comes from immunoSEQ multiplex PCR, and its TCRdb copy is limited to in-frame clones, with some not included. Among under 30,000 clones listed, about 74% were seen once. Pools of viral peptides were used by the ViraFEST assay to expand antigen-specific CD4+ T cells ahead of sequencing. At the end of less than 12 days of culture, CD4+ T cells were isolated. The vaccine given was either BNT162b2 or mRNA-1273, in two doses. No antigen is known for these receptors. Sample: CD4+ T cells from PBMCs cultured with HCoV-OC43 spike peptides, taken after COVID-19 vaccination. The subset: HCoV-OC43 spike overlapping peptide pool stimulation. The receptors here all came from a human donor who received a COVID-19 vaccine.

The chain joins TRBV7-2 to TRBJ1-3; 8 bases align to TRBD1. There are 14 residues in the CDR3. With 5 bases clipped from V and 2 bases from J, the junction kept 2 bases outside the gene matches. Germline V gives CDR1 SGHTA, CDR2 FQGNSA. CDR3 sequence: CASSQGAAGNTIYF. CDR3 DNA sequence: TGTGCCAGCAGCCAGGGGGCTGCTGGAAACACCATATATTTT.

The CDR3 DNA is TGTGCCAGCAGCGCTGCCGATTTTTTGACCCAGTACTTC. Protein product: CASSAADFLTQYF. The chain couples TRBV6-5 to TRBJ2-5; unclear D gene. The CDR3 is made up of 13 amino acids. Germline V gene sequence: CDR1 MNHEY, CDR2 SVGAGI. Between the trimmed V and J ends, which lost 6 bases and 7 bases, there was a span of 15 bases.

This clone was recorded a few times. The chain is built from TRBV6-5 and TRBJ2-1; a weak D match, TRBD2 (6 bases). The CDR3 runs to 10 residues. V was shortened by 8 bases and J by 8 bases, with 7 bases between the two germline ends. The germline gives CDR1 MNHEY, CDR2 SVGAGI. CDR3 residues: CASGTYEQFF. Written as DNA, the CDR3 is TGTGCCAGCGGGACTTATGAGCAGTTCTTC.

This clone turned up a few times. The chain has TRBV6-2 or TRBV6-3 and TRBJ2-3; D is uncertain. CDR1 and CDR2 from the germline V gene are MNHEY and SVGEGT. V was trimmed by 2 bases and J by 2 bases, leaving 8 bases between them. The CDR3 is 14 residues long. CDR3 coding DNA: TGTGCCAGCAGTTACGGCCGCCACACAGATACGCAGTATTTT. Its translation is CASSYGRHTDTQYF.

This chain links TRBV6-5 with TRBJ1-2; D call uncertain. This CDR3 spans 14 amino acids. From germline, CDR1 is MNHEY and CDR2 SVGAGI. V was pared by 6 bases and J by 1 base, with 12 bases between. The CDR3 is CASRGSANNYGYTF. The CDR3, as DNA: TGTGCCAGCAGGGGATCCGCCAATAACTATGGCTACACCTTC.